Below are 7 T cell receptor beta chains sequenced from a single sample in a study of shared clonotypes between healthy human individuals. Repertoires were generated with immunoSEQ multiplex PCR, while TCRdb's copy carries only in-frame clones and drops some. Here the sample spans roughly 2.2 million clones, roughly 93% being singletons. Sequences were obtained from naive CD4+ T cells from PBMCs. This sample's subset: CD45RA+ positively selected. The receptors were gathered from a young man in good health. Some clones in this sample may be carry-over from other donors' samples.

The CDR3 sequence is CASSQADRGAEAFF. CDR3 nucleotides: TGTGCCAGCAGCCAGGCTGACAGGGGAGCTGAAGCTTTCTTT. V gene TRBV4-2 combines with J gene TRBJ1-1; 8 positions agree with TRBD1. With 3 bases clipped from V and 6 bases from J, the junction kept 6 bases outside the gene matches. Germline lookup yields CDR1 LGHNA and CDR2 YNFKEQ. This CDR3 is 14 amino acids long.

For this clone: Other DNA sequences from this sample encode an identical CDR3 as well. This chain links TRBV7-2 with TRBJ1-5, with D possibly matching TRBD1 (6 bases). With 1 base removed from V and 4 bases from J, the gap between germline ends came to 11 bases. Looked up from germline, CDR1 is SGHTA and CDR2 is FQGNSA. The CDR3 spans 15 residues. The CDR3 protein is CASSLGGHPNQPQHF. The CDR3 bases are TGTGCCAGCAGCTTAGGGGGACACCCGAATCAGCCCCAGCATTTT. Filled out from reference TRBV7-2 and TRBJ1-5, the complete variable domain reads GAGVSQSPSNKVTEKGKDVELRCDPISGHTALYWYRQSLGQGLEFLIYFQGNSAPDKSGLPSDRFSAERTGGSVSTLTIQRTQQEDSAVYLCASSLGGHPNQPQHFGDGTRLSIL.

V gene TRBV9 combines with J gene TRBJ2-5; TRBD1 might be the D (5 bases). The CDR3 runs to 16 residues. Germline V gene lookup returns CDR1 SGDLS and CDR2 YYNGEE. V was shortened by 0 bases and J by 4 bases, with 16 bases between the two germline ends. CDR3: CASSVGSNGAGETQYF. DNA for the CDR3: TGTGCCAGCAGCGTAGGTTCCAATGGGGCCGGAGAGACCCAGTACTTC.

The chain combines TRBV29-1 with TRBJ2-5, with D possibly TRBD1 on 6 matching bases. The germline V and J ends were trimmed by 6 bases and 2 bases, with 13 bases remaining between them. Germline values: CDR1 SQVTM, CDR2 ANQGSEA. The CDR3 covers 13 residues. The CDR3 DNA reads as TGCAGCGTAACGGACAGAACTCAAGAGACCCAGTACTTC. It translates to CSVTDRTQETQYF.

This clone was counted between two and nine times. Other DNA sequences of this sample code for an identical CDR3. The rearrangement joins TRBV29-1 to TRBJ1-1; D perhaps matches TRBD1 (5 bases). Trimming pared 5 bases from V and 0 bases from J, leaving 10 bases between. CDR1 is SQVTM and CDR2 is ANQGSEA in the germline V gene. CDR3 size: 13 residues. The CDR3 here is CSVMGRMNTEAFF. The CDR3 coding sequence is TGCAGCGTTATGGGACGGATGAACACTGAAGCTTTCTTT. Using reference TRBV29-1 and TRBJ1-1 for the parts outside the CDR3, the full variable domain is SAVISQKPSRDICQRGTSLTIQCQVDSQVTMMFWYRQQPGQSLTLIATANQGSEATYESGFVIDKFPISRPNLTFSTLTVSNMSPEDSSIYLCSVMGRMNTEAFFGQGTRLTVV.

The rearrangement links TRBV27 to TRBJ2-2; the D gene could be TRBD1 or TRBD2 (5 bases each). The CDR3 is made up of 14 amino acids. The germline CDR1 and CDR2 sequences are MNHEY and SMNVEV (reference sequence). V was pared by 2 bases and J by 3 bases, with 7 bases between. As DNA, the CDR3 is TGTGCCAGCAGTTTACGGGACGACACCGGGGAGCTGTTTTTT. Its translation is CASSLRDDTGELFF.

This clone is a singleton in its sample. This chain joins TRBV6-1 and TRBJ2-5; no firm D call. Between the trimmed V and J ends, which lost 4 bases and 7 bases, there was a span of 10 bases. This CDR3 has 12 residues. Germline CDR1 is MNHNS and CDR2 is SASEGT. The CDR3 here is CASSGGRGTQYF. The CDR3 coding sequence is TGTGCCAGCAGTGGGGGTCGAGGGACCCAGTACTTC.